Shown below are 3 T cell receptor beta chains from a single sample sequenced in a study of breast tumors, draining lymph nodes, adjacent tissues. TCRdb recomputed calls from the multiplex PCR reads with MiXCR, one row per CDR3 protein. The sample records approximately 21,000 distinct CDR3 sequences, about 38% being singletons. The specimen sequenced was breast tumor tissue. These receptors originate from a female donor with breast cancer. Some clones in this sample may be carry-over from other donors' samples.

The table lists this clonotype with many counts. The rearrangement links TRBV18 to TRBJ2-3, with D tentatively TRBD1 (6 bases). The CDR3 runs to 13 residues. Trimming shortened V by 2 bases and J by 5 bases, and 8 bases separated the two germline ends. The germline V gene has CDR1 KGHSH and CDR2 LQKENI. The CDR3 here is CASSPRGKDTQYF. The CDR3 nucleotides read TGTGCCAGCTCACCAAGGGGGAAAGATACGCAGTATTTT.

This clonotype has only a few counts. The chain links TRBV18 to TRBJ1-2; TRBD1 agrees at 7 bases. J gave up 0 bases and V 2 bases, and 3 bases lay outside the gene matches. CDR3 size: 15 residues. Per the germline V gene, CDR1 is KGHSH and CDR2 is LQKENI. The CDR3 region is CASSPGTVANYGYTF. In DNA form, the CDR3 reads TGTGCCAGCTCACCAGGGACAGTAGCTAACTATGGCTACACCTTC.

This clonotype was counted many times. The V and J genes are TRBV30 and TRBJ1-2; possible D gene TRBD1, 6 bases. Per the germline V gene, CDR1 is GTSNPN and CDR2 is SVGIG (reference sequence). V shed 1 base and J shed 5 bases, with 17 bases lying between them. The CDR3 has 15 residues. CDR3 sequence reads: CAWSGIQGELYGYTF. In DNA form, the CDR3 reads TGTGCCTGGAGTGGAATACAGGGTGAACTTTATGGCTACACCTTC.